This T cell receptor beta chain derives from a study of cytomegalovirus exposure and HLA in healthy donors. As for the study in general: Caucasian-associated ancestry cluster membership applied to less than 85% of under 450 genotyped donors.

Trimming stripped 1 base from V and 8 bases from J, with 8 bases between. The germline CDR1 and CDR2 sequences are SEHNR and FQNEAQ (reference sequence). CDR3 length: 12 amino acids. Both 60 Vbeta primers and 13 Jbeta primers went into the PCR. The data were produced by immunoSEQ multiplex PCR, yet TCRdb's version contains in-frame clones alone and is incomplete. Of 120,000 or so clones listed, around three quarters are singletons. Specimen: PBMCs. This TCR came from a female donor in good health and CMV-seronegative. The rearrangement links TRBV7-9 to TRBJ1-2; D is undetermined. The CDR3 reads CASSLVSQGYTF. CDR3 bases: TGTGCCAGCAGCTTAGTTTCCCAGGGCTACACCTTC.